This is a list of T cell receptor beta chains from one sample in a study of graft-versus-host responses after intestinal transplantation. Sequenced by immunoSEQ multiplex PCR; TCRdb stores in-frame clones only, minus some. The table lists about 15,000 clones, roughly 69% of them singletons. Material: ileum tissue, obtained 650 to 700 days after intestinal transplantation. These receptors were obtained from a human patient who received an intestinal transplant, so some T cells may come from the graft donor. CDR3s include the opening cysteine and the closing phenylalanine or tryptophan.

cdr3_aa j_call cdr3_length v_call
CASSPHSNNEQFF TRBJ2-1 13 TRBV5-1
CASSSQRGGTEQFF TRBJ2-1 14 TRBV5-6
CASSSTGDGYTF TRBJ1-2 12 TRBV11-3
CASSSLQGAAEAFF TRBJ1-1 14 TRBV6-5
CSVEETYGYTF TRBJ1-2 11 TRBV29-1
CASSPGTEGHTQYF TRBJ2-3 14 TRBV27
CASSLGTEAYEQYF NA 14 TRBV7-2
CASSEANRDTEAFF TRBJ1-1 14 TRBV2
CASGTSMNTEAFF TRBJ1-1 13 TRBV19
CASTGVSGANVLTF TRBJ2-6 14 TRBV11-3
CSVGQGNTEAFF TRBJ1-1 12 TRBV29-1
CASSQPLVRGRGLGSTSPLHF TRBJ1-6 21 TRBV4-1
CAPPSGRRGRDQPQHF TRBJ1-5 16 TRBV19
CASSGTSGNTGELFF TRBJ2-2 15 TRBV6-4
CSVGDRVGGYTF TRBJ1-2 12 TRBV29-1
CASSQVGSSNYGYTF TRBJ1-2 15 TRBV23-1
CASSDSVGTVNEQFF TRBJ2-1 15 TRBV6-4
CASSFRGTSGPYNEQFF TRBJ2-1 17 TRBV11-1
CASSLLQGFDYEQYF TRBJ2-7 15 TRBV5-5
CASSLAGHNGEQFF TRBJ2-1 14 TRBV6-1
CASSTQRGAFHNEQFF TRBJ2-1 16 TRBV19
CASSTSAYNSPLHF TRBJ1-6 14 TRBV19
CASSQVGGPQHF TRBJ1-5 12 TRBV6-5
CASSRGRGDLYEQYF TRBJ2-7 15 TRBV18
CASSIGGQAYGYTF TRBJ1-2 14 TRBV19
CASSPHTSGQGSEAFF TRBJ1-1 16 TRBV18
CASSQVTSGGADTQYF TRBJ2-3 16 TRBV4-1
CASSRQQGARNTEAFF TRBJ1-1 16 TRBV23-1
CASSLLHSGTNYGYTF TRBJ1-2 16 TRBV5-1
CAWKRLADTGELFF TRBJ2-2 14 TRBV30
CASRELNSYNEQFF TRBJ2-1 14 TRBV19
CASSQSPTTYEQYF TRBJ2-7 14 TRBV4-3
CASSQEAGGSYNEQFF TRBJ2-1 16 TRBV4-3
CASSHLGGTTGELFF TRBJ2-2 15 TRBV6-6
CASSRYEEYTEAFF TRBJ1-1 14 TRBV14
CASSLAGGLNTGELFF TRBJ2-2 16 TRBV6-6
CSVESRAGWPSDTQYF TRBJ2-3 16 TRBV29-1
CASSFGGDSPLHF TRBJ1-6 13 TRBV5-1
CASSEQQGGTDTQYF TRBJ2-3 15 TRBV6-1
CASSLEGGANYGYTF TRBJ1-2 15 TRBV11-2
CASSVDGWGNTIYF TRBJ1-3 14 TRBV9
CASRSAGGDYEQYF TRBJ2-7 14 TRBV11-3
CASSLTGAYEQYF TRBJ2-7 13 TRBV5-8
CAISKDRPRANTEAFF TRBJ1-1 16 TRBV10-3
CASSENPVDGYTF TRBJ1-2 13 TRBV10-1
CASSLGQSYEQYF TRBJ2-7 13 TRBV11-3